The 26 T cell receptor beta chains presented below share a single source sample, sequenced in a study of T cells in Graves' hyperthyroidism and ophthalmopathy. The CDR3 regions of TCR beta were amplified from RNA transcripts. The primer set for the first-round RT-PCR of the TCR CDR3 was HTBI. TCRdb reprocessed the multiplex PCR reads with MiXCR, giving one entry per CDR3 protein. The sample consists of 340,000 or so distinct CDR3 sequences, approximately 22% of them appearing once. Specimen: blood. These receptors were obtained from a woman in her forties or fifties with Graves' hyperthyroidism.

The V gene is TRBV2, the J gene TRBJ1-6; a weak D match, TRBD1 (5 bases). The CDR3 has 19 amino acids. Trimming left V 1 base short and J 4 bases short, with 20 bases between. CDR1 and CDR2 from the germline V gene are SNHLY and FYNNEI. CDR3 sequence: CASSEDTPGHRAYNSPLHF. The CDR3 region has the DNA TGTGCCAGCAGTGAAGACACCCCGGGGCACAGAGCTTATAATTCACCCCTCCACTTT. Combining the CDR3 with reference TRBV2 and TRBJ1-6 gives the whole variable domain EPEVTQTPSHQVTQMGQEVILRCVPISNHLYFYWYRQILGQKVEFLVSFYNNEISEKSEIFDDQFSVERPDGSNFTLKIRSTKLEDSAMYFCASSEDTPGHRAYNSPLHFGNGTRLTVT.

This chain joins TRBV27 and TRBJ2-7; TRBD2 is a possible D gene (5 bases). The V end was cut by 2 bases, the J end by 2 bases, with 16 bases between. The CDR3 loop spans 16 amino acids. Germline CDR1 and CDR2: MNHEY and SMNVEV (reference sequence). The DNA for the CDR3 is TGTGCCAGCAGTTTAATGCTAGCCACTCCCCCCTACGAGCAGTACTTC. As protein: CASSLMLATPPYEQYF.

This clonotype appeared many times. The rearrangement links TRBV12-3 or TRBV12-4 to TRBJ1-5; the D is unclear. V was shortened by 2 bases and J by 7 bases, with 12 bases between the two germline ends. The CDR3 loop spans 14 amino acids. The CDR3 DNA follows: TGTGCCAGCAGTTTAAACGGGGAATTGCAGCCCCAGCATTTT. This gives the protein CASSLNGELQPQHF.

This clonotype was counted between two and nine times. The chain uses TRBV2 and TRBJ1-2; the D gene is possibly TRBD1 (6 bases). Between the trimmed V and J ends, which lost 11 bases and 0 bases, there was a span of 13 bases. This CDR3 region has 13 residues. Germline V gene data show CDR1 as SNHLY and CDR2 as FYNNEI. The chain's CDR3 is CAGAGASNYGYTF. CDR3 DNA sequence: TGTGCCGGGGCAGGGGCGTCTAACTATGGCTACACCTTC.

In nucleotides, the CDR3 is TGTGCCAGCAGTGCTACCCCAACTATTCTCTCAGATACGCAGTATTTT. Translated, it gives CASSATPTILSDTQYF. The V call is TRBV9, the J call TRBJ2-3; the D is unclear. The CDR3 covers 16 residues. Per the germline V gene, CDR1 is SGDLS and CDR2 is YYNGEE. V lost 5 bases to trimming and J lost 4 bases, with 20 bases between them.

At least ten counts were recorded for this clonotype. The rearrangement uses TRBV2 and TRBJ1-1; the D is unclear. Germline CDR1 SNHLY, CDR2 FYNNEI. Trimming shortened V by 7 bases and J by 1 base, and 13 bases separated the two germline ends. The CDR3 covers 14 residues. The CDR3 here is CASNNWRQNTEAFF. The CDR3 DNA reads TGTGCCAGCAACAACTGGCGGCAGAACACTGAAGCTTTCTTT.

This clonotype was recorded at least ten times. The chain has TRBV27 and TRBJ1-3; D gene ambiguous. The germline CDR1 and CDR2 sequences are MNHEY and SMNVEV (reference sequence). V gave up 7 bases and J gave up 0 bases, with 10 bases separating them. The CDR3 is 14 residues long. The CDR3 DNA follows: TGTGCCAGCAAGGGTGCCAGCTCTGGAAACACCATATATTTT. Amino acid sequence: CASKGASSGNTIYF.

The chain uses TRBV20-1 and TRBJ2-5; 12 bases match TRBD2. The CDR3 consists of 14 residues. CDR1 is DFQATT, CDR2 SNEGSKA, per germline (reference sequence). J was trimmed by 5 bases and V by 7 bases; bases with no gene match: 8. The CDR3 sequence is CSVMTSGRMETQYF. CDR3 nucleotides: TGCAGTGTCATGACTAGCGGGAGAATGGAGACCCAGTACTTC.

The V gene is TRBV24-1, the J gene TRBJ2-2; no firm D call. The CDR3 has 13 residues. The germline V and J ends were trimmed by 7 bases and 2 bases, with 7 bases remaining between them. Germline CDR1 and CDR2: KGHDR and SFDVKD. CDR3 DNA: TGTGCCACCAGCTCACCTAACACCGGGGAGCTGTTTTTT. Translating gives CATSSPNTGELFF.

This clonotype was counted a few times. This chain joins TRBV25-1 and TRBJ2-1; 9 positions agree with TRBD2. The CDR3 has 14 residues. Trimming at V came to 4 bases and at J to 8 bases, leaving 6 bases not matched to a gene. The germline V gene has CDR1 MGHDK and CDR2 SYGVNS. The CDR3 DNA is TGTGCCAGCAGTGGCCTAGCGGGAAAGGATGAGCAGTTCTTC. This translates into CASSGLAGKDEQFF.

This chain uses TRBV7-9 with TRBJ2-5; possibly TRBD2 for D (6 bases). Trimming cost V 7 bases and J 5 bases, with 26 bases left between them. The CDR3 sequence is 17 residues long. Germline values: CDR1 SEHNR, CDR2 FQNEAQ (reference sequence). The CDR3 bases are TGTGCCAGCACTTATCGTCTACCGGGACTCGGAGGGGAGACCCAGTACTTC. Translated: CASTYRLPGLGGETQYF.

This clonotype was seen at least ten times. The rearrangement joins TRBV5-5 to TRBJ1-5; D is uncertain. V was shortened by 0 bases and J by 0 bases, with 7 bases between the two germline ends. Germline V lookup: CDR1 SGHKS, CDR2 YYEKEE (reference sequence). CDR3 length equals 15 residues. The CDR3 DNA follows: TGTGCCAGCAGCTTGGAAGGATATAGCAATCAGCCCCAGCATTTT. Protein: CASSLEGYSNQPQHF.

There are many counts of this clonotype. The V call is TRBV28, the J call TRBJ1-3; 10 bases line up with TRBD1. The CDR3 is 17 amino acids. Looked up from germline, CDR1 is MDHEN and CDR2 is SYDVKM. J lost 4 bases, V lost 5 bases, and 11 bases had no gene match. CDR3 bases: TGTGCCAGCAGTCTACCTACAAGGACAGGGGGGGGAAACACCATATATTTT. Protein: CASSLPTRTGGGNTIYF.

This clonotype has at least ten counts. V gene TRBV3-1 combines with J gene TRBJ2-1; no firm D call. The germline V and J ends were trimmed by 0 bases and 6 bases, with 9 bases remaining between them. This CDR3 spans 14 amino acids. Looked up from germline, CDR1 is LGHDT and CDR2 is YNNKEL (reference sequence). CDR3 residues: CASSQDRLVNEQFF. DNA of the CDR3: TGTGCCAGCAGCCAAGATAGATTGGTCAATGAGCAGTTCTTC.

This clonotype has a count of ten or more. For the CDR3, the DNA is TGTGCCAGCAGTGGACAGTACCCCTACGAGCAGTACTTC. Protein sequence: CASSGQYPYEQYF. V usage is TRBV2 and J usage is TRBJ2-7; D may be TRBD1 (5 bases). This CDR3 is 13 amino acids long. Germline assignment: CDR1 SNHLY and CDR2 FYNNEI. Trimming shortened V by 4 bases and J by 2 bases, and 9 bases separated the two germline ends.

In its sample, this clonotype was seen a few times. This chain's CDR3 is CASREAGLNNSPLHF. CDR3 coding DNA: TGTGCCAGCAGGGAGGCGGGACTGAATAATTCACCCCTCCACTTT. This chain connects TRBV7-9 to TRBJ1-6; a weak D match, TRBD1 (5 bases). V lost 6 bases and J 5 bases, leaving 14 bases between the germline ends. Germline CDR1 and CDR2: SEHNR and FQNEAQ (reference sequence). CDR3 size: 15 residues.

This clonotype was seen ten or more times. The CDR3 DNA follows: TGTGCCAGCACCCCGGACCTCAATCAGCCCCAGCATTTT. This gives the protein CASTPDLNQPQHF. The chain links TRBV6-2 or TRBV6-3 to TRBJ1-5; D gene ambiguous. The CDR3 loop spans 13 amino acids. Trimming left V 7 bases short and J 3 bases short, with 10 bases between. Germline-derived CDR1 and CDR2 are MNHEY and SVGEGT.

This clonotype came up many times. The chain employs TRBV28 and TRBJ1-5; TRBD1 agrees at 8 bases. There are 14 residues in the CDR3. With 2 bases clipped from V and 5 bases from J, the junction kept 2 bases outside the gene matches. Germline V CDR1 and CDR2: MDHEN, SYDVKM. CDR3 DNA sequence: TGTGCCAGCAGTTTAGACAGGGGCCATCAGCCCCAGCATTTT. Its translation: CASSLDRGHQPQHF.

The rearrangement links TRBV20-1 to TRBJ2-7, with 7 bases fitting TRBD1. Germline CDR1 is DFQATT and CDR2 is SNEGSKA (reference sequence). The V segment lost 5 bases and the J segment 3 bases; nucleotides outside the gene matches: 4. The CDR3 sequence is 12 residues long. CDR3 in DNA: TGCAGTGCTCCAGACAGGGACTACGAGCAGTACTTC. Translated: CSAPDRDYEQYF.

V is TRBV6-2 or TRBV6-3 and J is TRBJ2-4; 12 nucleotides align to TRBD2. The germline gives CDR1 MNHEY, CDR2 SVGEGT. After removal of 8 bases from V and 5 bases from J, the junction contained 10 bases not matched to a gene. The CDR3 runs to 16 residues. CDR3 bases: TGTGCCAGCCATAGGACTAGCGGGACATCGGAAAACATTCAGTACTTC. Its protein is CASHRTSGTSENIQYF.

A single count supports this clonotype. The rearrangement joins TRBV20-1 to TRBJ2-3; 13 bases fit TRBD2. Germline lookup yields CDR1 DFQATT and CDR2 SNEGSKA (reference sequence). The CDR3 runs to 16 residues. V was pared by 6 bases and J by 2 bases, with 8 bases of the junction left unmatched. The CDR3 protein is CSAAGLAGAPTDTQYF. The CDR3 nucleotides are TGCAGTGCCGCCGGACTAGCGGGGGCACCCACAGATACGCAGTATTTT.

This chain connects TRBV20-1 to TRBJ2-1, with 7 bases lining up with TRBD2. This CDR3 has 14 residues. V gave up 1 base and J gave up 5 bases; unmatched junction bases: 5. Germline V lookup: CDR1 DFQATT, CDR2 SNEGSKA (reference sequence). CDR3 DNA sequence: TGCAGTGCTAGAGTGGCTAGCGGAAACAATGAGCAGTTCTTC. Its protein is CSARVASGNNEQFF.

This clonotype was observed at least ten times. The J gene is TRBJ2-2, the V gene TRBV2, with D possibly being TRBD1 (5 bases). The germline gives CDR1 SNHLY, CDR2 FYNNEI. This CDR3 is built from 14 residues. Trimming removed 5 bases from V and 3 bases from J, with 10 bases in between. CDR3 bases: TGTGCCAGCAGTTTCCGACAGTACACCGGGGAGCTGTTTTTT. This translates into CASSFRQYTGELFF.

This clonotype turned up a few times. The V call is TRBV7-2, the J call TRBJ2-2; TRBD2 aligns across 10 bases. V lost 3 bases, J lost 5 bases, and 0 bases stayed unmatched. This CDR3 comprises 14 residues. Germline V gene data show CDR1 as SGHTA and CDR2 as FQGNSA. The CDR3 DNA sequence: TGTGCCAGCAGCTTGACTAGCGGGACCGGGGAGCTGTTTTTT. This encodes CASSLTSGTGELFF.

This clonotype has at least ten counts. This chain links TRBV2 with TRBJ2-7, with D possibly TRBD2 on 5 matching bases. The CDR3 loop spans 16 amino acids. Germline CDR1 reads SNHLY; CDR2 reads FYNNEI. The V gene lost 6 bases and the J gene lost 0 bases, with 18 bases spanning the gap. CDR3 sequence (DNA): TGTGCCAGCAGGTCCAGTTTGGGGAGCGGCTCCTACGAGCAGTACTTC. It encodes CASRSSLGSGSYEQYF.

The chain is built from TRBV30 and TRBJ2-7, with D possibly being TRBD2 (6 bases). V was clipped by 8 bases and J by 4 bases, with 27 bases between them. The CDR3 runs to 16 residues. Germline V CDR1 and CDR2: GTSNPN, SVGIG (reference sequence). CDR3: CAASGGAKILKYEQYF. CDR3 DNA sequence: TGTGCCGCCTCAGGAGGGGCGAAAATCCTTAAATACGAGCAGTACTTC.